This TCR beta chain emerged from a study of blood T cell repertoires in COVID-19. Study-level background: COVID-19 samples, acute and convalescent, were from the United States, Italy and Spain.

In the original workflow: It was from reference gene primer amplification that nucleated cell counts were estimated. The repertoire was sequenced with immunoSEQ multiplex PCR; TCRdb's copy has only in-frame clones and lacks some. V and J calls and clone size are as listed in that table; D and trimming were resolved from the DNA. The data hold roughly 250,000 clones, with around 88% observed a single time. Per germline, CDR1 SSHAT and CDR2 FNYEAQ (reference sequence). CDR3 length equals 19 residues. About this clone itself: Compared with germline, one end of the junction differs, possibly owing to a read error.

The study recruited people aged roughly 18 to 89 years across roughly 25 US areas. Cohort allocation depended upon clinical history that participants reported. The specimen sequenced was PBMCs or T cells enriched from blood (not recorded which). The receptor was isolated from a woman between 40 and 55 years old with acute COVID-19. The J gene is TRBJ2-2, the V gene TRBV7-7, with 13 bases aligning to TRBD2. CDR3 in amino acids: CASSTGTSGMNVYTGELFF. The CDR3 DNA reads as TGTGCTAGCAGCACCGGGACTAGCGGGATGAACGTCTACACCGGGGAGCTGTTTTTT.